This is a list of T cell receptor beta chains from one sample in a study of T cells in narcolepsy. The data were produced by immunoSEQ multiplex PCR, yet TCRdb's version contains in-frame clones alone and is incomplete. The sample includes approximately 26,000 clones, 81% seen only once; the top ten take 0.9% to 1.2%. Sequencing input: memory (CD45RA-) CD4+ T cells from blood. The receptors were sampled from a human donor in good health. Both conserved end residues are part of each CDR3. D genes are given only for firm matches. A clone size is listed for some rows: how often the clone was seen (once, few, many), or a class if it is expanded.

D: TRBD1; size: few; V: TRBV11-2; J: TRBJ2-7; CDR3: CASSLATDRGQYYEQYF; DNA: TGTGCCAGCAGCTTAGCTACTGACAGGGGGCAGTACTACGAGCAGTACTTC
D: .; size: .; V: TRBV5-1; J: TRBJ2-5; CDR3: CASSPSGGAQETQYF; DNA: TGCGCCAGCAGCCCGTCAGGGGGGGCCCAAGAGACCCAGTACTTC
D: TRBD2; size: .; V: TRBV30; J: TRBJ2-2; CDR3: CAWSPTRTRLTGELFF; DNA: TGTGCCTGGAGTCCAACCCGGACTAGGCTCACCGGGGAGCTGTTTTTT
D: TRBD1; size: .; V: TRBV27; J: TRBJ2-7; CDR3: CASSPRGLAYEQYF; DNA: TGTGCCAGCAGTCCCAGGGGGCTAGCGTACGAGCAGTACTTC
D: .; size: few; V: TRBV29-1; J: TRBJ1-1; CDR3: CSVNRGGPTEAFF; DNA: TGCAGCGTTAATAGAGGGGGGCCCACTGAAGCTTTCTTT
D: .; size: .; V: TRBV5-6; J: TRBJ2-7; CDR3: CASSPWGRAYEQYF; DNA: TGTGCCAGCAGCCCCTGGGGCAGGGCCTACGAGCAGTACTTC
D: TRBD2; size: .; V: TRBV11-2; J: TRBJ2-7; CDR3: CASSPRLAGALGEQYF; DNA: TGTGCCAGCAGCCCCAGACTAGCGGGGGCCCTCGGGGAGCAGTACTTC
D: .; size: .; V: TRBV5-4; J: TRBJ2-1; CDR3: CASSLAMEVRGNEQFF; DNA: TGTGCCAGCAGCTTGGCCATGGAGGTCCGGGGGAATGAGCAGTTCTTC
D: TRBD1; size: .; V: TRBV7-9; J: TRBJ2-7; CDR3: CASSTVTPGTGTPSYEQYF; DNA: TGTGCCAGCAGCACGGTCACCCCCGGGACAGGGACTCCCTCCTACGAGCAGTACTTC
D: .; size: .; V: TRBV14; J: TRBJ1-1; CDR3: CASSQDHTTEAFF; DNA: TGTGCCAGCAGCCAAGATCATACCACTGAAGCTTTCTTT
D: TRBD2; size: .; V: TRBV14; J: TRBJ2-1; CDR3: CASSGGLAGTNEQFF; DNA: TGTGCCAGCAGCGGGGGACTAGCGGGAACCAATGAGCAGTTCTTC
D: .; size: .; V: TRBV7-3; J: TRBJ2-1; CDR3: CASTPYLGGEQFF; DNA: TGTGCCAGCACCCCATATCTGGGAGGTGAGCAGTTCTTC
D: TRBD2; size: .; V: TRBV30; J: TRBJ2-1; CDR3: CAWRKAGGYNEQFF; DNA: TGTGCCTGGAGAAAAGCGGGAGGCTACAATGAGCAGTTCTTC
D: TRBD1; size: .; V: TRBV4-2; J: TRBJ2-3; CDR3: CASSAYSGQHTDTQYF; DNA: TGTGCCAGCAGCGCCTACTCGGGACAGCACACAGATACGCAGTATTTT
D: .; size: .; V: TRBV19; J: TRBJ1-5; CDR3: CASARQGGRNQPQHF; DNA: TGTGCCAGTGCTCGGCAGGGCGGCCGGAATCAGCCCCAGCATTTT
D: .; size: .; V: TRBV6-1; J: TRBJ1-5; CDR3: CASTARNLDQPQHF; DNA: TGTGCCAGCACCGCCAGGAATCTCGACCAGCCCCAGCATTTT
D: TRBD2; size: .; V: TRBV6-6; J: TRBJ2-7; CDR3: CASSYSRREGYEQYF; DNA: TGTGCCAGCAGTTACTCGAGACGGGAGGGATACGAGCAGTACTTC
D: TRBD2; size: .; V: TRBV5-1; J: TRBJ2-5; CDR3: CASSSTSGSVRETQYF; DNA: TGCGCCAGCAGCTCGACTAGCGGGAGCGTAAGGGAGACCCAGTACTTC
D: TRBD2; size: .; V: TRBV5-1; J: TRBJ2-7; CDR3: CASSIGTSGTNSYEQYF; DNA: TGCGCCAGCAGTATTGGGACTAGCGGGACTAACTCCTACGAGCAGTACTTC
D: .; size: once; V: TRBV28; J: TRBJ1-4; CDR3: CASSFGGGTYEKLFF; DNA: TGTGCCAGCAGTTTCGGAGGGGGTACCTATGAAAAACTGTTTTTT
D: .; size: .; V: TRBV5-1; J: TRBJ2-7; CDR3: CASSLVRSEQYF; DNA: TGCGCCAGCAGCTTGGTCCGATCCGAGCAGTACTTC
D: .; size: .; V: TRBV11-2; J: TRBJ2-5; CDR3: CASSLGLGLGETQYF; DNA: TGTGCCAGCAGCTTAGGTCTGGGACTCGGGGAGACCCAGTACTTC
D: .; size: .; V: TRBV19; J: TRBJ1-5; CDR3: CASSTTQNQPQHF; DNA: TGTGCCAGTAGTACCACACAGAATCAGCCCCAGCATTTT
D: .; size: .; V: TRBV30; J: TRBJ2-5; CDR3: CAWSVFEETQYF; DNA: TGTGCCTGGAGTGTGTTCGAAGAGACCCAGTACTTC
D: .; size: .; V: TRBV7-3; J: TRBJ2-1; CDR3: CASSRTRDDEQFF; DNA: TGTGCCAGCAGCCGAACCCGAGACGATGAGCAGTTCTTC